This T cell receptor beta chain was identified in a study of technical replicates of blood from a few donors. Profiling relied on immunoSEQ multiplex PCR, and the TCRdb table lists in-frame clones only, not all of them. Of tens of thousands of clones listed, 90% are singletons. The germline CDR1 and CDR2 sequences are SGDLS and YYNGEE. The CDR3 consists of 13 residues. Trimming took 6 bases from V and 4 from J; bases not matched to a gene: 5. The rearrangement links TRBV9 to TRBJ2-3; TRBD2 matches at 7 bases. The sequencing input was PBMCs. The source is a human donor in good health. Some clones in this sample may be carry-over from other donors' samples. The CDR3 sequence is CASTAAGADTQYF. The CDR3 DNA follows: TGTGCCAGCACCGCCGCGGGGGCAGATACGCAGTATTTT. Full variable domain (remainder filled in from reference TRBV9 and TRBJ2-3): DSGVTQTPKHLITATGQRVTLRCSPRSGDLSVYWYQQSLDQGLQFLIQYYNGEERAKGNILERFSAQQFPDLHSELNLSSLELGDSALYFCASTAAGADTQYFGPGTRLTVL.